Shown below are 5 T cell receptor beta chains from a single sample sequenced in a study of radiation and T cells in renal cell carcinoma. As for time point: blood 2 weeks post-SBRT. Treatment in this sample: 15 Gy SBRT to primary tumor, nephrectomy 4 weeks later. TCRdb keeps only in-frame clones here, not all; method: immunoSEQ multiplex PCR. The data contain tens of thousands of clones, more than 80% of them singletons. This specimen consisted of blood, obtained from a patient whose treatment included radiotherapy and nephrectomy. Receptor source: a woman in her seventies with renal cell carcinoma.

The V call is TRBV9, the J call TRBJ2-5; 7 bases align to TRBD2. The CDR3 has 15 residues. Germline CDR1 reads SGDLS; CDR2 reads YYNGEE. V dropped 0 bases and J dropped 4; count of bases not matched to a gene: 6. The CDR3 loop reads CASSVGAGSGETQYF. The DNA for the CDR3 is TGTGCCAGCAGCGTAGGAGCGGGGAGCGGAGAGACCCAGTACTTC.

This sequence joins TRBV28 and TRBJ2-7, with no clear D. This CDR3 has 12 residues. Trimming took 6 bases from V and 3 from J, leaving 9 bases between them. Germline CDR1 is MDHEN and CDR2 is SYDVKM. The CDR3 DNA sequence: TGTGCCAGCAGCTCGACGAGCTACGAGCAGTACTTC. Residues: CASSSTSYEQYF.

The CDR3 reads CASTRAGTGAEKLFF. Written as DNA, the CDR3 is TGTGCCAGCACCCGAGCAGGGACAGGGGCCGAAAAACTGTTTTTT. V and J are TRBV5-6 and TRBJ1-4; 10 positions match TRBD1. The CDR3 is made up of 15 amino acids. Unmatched junction bases numbered 10, after V lost 6 bases and J lost 8 bases. The germline gives CDR1 SGHDT, CDR2 YYEEEE.

This rearrangement joins TRBV4-1 to TRBJ2-3; weak D call: TRBD2 (6 bases). V was pared by 2 bases and J by 1 base, with 13 bases between. The germline gives CDR1 MGHRA, CDR2 YSYEKL. The CDR3 is 16 residues long. The CDR3 DNA reads as TGCGCCAGCAGCCAAACGGAGGGCCGCGGCACAGATACGCAGTATTTT. It yields the protein CASSQTEGRGTDTQYF.

The J gene is TRBJ2-1, the V gene TRBV7-2; D is possibly TRBD1 (5 bases). CDR3 length: 15 residues. CDR1 is SGHTA and CDR2 is FQGNSA in the germline V gene. Trimming removed 1 base from V and 6 bases from J, with 13 bases in between. The DNA for the CDR3 is TGTGCCAGCAGCTTAGTACAGCCTAGGGGCAATGAGCAGTTCTTC. As protein: CASSLVQPRGNEQFF.